This T cell receptor (beta chain) was obtained from a study of vaccination effects on CD4 cells after COVID-19. Profiled with immunoSEQ multiplex PCR; TCRdb holds only in-frame clones, not every one. The table records about 45,000 clones, around 70% of them present only once. This clone has a single count. Its cognate antigen is unknown. The culture ran for 10 days, and then CD4+ T cells were isolated. Two-dose BNT162b2 or mRNA-1273 vaccination was given to participants. The receptor's source is a human donor who received a COVID-19 vaccine. The sample consisted of CD4+ T cells from PBMCs cultured without peptide, taken after COVID-19 vaccination.

CDR3 DNA: TGTGCCAGCAGTGAACGGACAGGGACCATCTACGAGCAGTACTTC. Amino acids: CASSERTGTIYEQYF. The chain uses TRBV6-1 and TRBJ2-7; 8 bases are a match to TRBD1. There are 15 residues in the CDR3. V shed 2 bases and J 3 bases; nucleotides not matched to a gene: 6. Germline V CDR1 and CDR2: MNHNS, SASEGT.